This T cell receptor beta chain came from a study of T cell responses to AZD1222 COVID-19 vaccine. The J segment lost 6 bases and the V segment lost 5 bases, leaving 2 bases of the junction unmatched. The CDR3 has 14 residues. In germline, CDR1 is SGHTA, CDR2 FQGNSA. This clone was seen only once. The antigen remains undetermined. Study findings and constraints: None of the repertoires were sampled until the peak T cell response had passed. Only 5 or 6 people who got AZD1222 tested seropositive at baseline. Spike-specific TCR breadth and depth both grew after two AZD1222 doses. Among the donors, most were white British and more were female, and clonal diversity was possibly underestimated.

Only in-frame clones appear in the TCRdb table, and some are missing; sequencing was by immunoSEQ multiplex PCR. The table includes tens of thousands of clones, 88% detected once. The rearrangement uses TRBV7-2 and TRBJ2-7; 15 nucleotides agree with TRBD2. This clonotype was sampled from an adult in good health. The sample consisted of peripheral blood, taken on day 0 of MenACWY control vaccination. The CDR3 spells CASSMGLAGGEQYF. The CDR3 nucleotides are TGTGCCAGCAGCATGGGACTAGCGGGGGGCGAGCAGTACTTC.